The 8 T cell receptor beta chains below all came from one sample that was sequenced in a study of T cell responses to AZD1222 COVID-19 vaccine. Produced via immunoSEQ multiplex PCR; TCRdb's table is partial and in-frame only. The table shows fewer than 150,000 clones, with over 85% occurring only once. The specimen was peripheral blood, collected 28 days after the second AZD1222 dose. These receptors were obtained from an adult who received the AZD1222 COVID-19 vaccine.

V is TRBV30 and J is TRBJ2-1, with TRBD2 as a possible D gene (6 bases). The CDR3 runs to 15 residues. Germline loops: CDR1 GTSNPN, CDR2 SVGIG (reference sequence). With 0 bases removed from V and 3 bases from J, the gap between germline ends came to 12 bases. Here the CDR3 DNA reads TGTGCCTGGAGTGTAATCGGGACTCACTACAATGAGCAGTTCTTC. Its translation is CAWSVIGTHYNEQFF.

This chain uses TRBV7-8 with TRBJ2-7, with 9 bases that match TRBD1. The V segment lost 6 bases and the J segment 0 bases; nucleotides outside the gene matches: 12. This CDR3 contains 17 residues. Germline values: CDR1 SGHVS, CDR2 FQNEAQ. CDR3: CASRARDREGPSYEQYF. Here the CDR3 DNA reads TGTGCCAGCAGGGCTCGGGACAGGGAGGGACCCTCCTACGAGCAGTACTTC.

This clone appeared once. The CDR3 sequence: CASSLTMVGEKLFF. The CDR3 nucleotides are TGTGCCAGCAGCCTGACCATGGTGGGGGAAAAACTGTTTTTT. The chain couples TRBV5-8 to TRBJ1-4; no firm D call. V was cut by 4 bases and J by 8 bases, with 15 bases left in between. This CDR3 spans 14 amino acids. Germline values: CDR1 SGHTS, CDR2 YDEGEE. The full variable domain, rest sourced from reference TRBV5-8 and TRBJ1-4, is EAGVTQSPTHLIKTRGQQATLRCSPISGHTSVYWYQQALGLGLQFLLWYDEGEERNRGNFPPRFSGRQFPNYSSELNVNALELEDSALYLCASSLTMVGEKLFFGSGTQLSVL.

The V call is TRBV20-1, the J call TRBJ2-7; 7 bases map to TRBD1. This CDR3 has 15 amino acids. Germline V lookup: CDR1 DFQATT, CDR2 SNEGSKA (reference sequence). Trimming took 3 bases from V and 0 from J; bases not matched to a gene: 8. The CDR3 region is CSASDNRDSSYEQYF. CDR3 nucleotide sequence: TGCAGTGCTAGTGATAACCGGGACAGCTCCTACGAGCAGTACTTC.

The V and J genes are TRBV11-1 and TRBJ2-5; D is perhaps TRBD1 (6 bases). CDR1 is SGHAT and CDR2 is FQDESV in the germline V gene (reference sequence). The CDR3 is 16 amino acids. The V end lost 0 bases, the J end lost 3 bases, and 14 bases lay between the germline ends. The CDR3 is CASSLAPGQSKETQYF. As DNA, the CDR3 is TGTGCCAGCAGCTTAGCGCCTGGACAGAGTAAAGAGACCCAGTACTTC. Full variable domain (outside the CDR3, taken from reference TRBV11-1 and TRBJ2-5): EAEVAQSPRYKITEKSQAVAFWCDPISGHATLYWYRQILGQGPELLVQFQDESVVDDSQLPKDRFSAERLKGVDSTLKIQPAELGDSAMYLCASSLAPGQSKETQYFGPGTRLLVL.

The chain uses TRBV28 and TRBJ1-2; perhaps TRBD1 as D (6 bases). The CDR3 consists of 14 residues. Germline lookup yields CDR1 MDHEN and CDR2 SYDVKM. The ends were cut back, 5 bases at V and 6 bases at J, with 16 bases in the middle. The CDR3, as DNA: TGTGCCAGCAGTCTACAGGGCCCACAGAATGGCTACACCTTC. Its translation: CASSLQGPQNGYTF.

The V gene is TRBV30, the J gene TRBJ1-2; TRBD1 matches 7 bases. From germline, CDR1 is GTSNPN and CDR2 SVGIG (reference sequence). J lost 4 bases, V lost 5 bases, and 10 bases had no gene match. The CDR3 has 14 amino acids. CDR3 in amino acids: CAWDRRQGSYGYTF. The CDR3 DNA reads TGTGCCTGGGACCGAAGACAGGGATCCTATGGCTACACCTTC.

A remark on this clone: A read error may produce the germline difference seen at one junction end. V usage is TRBV28 and J usage is TRBJ2-2; D is ambiguous. CDR3 size: 12 residues. Germline CDR1 MDHEN, CDR2 SYDVKM. The CDR3 DNA is TGTGCCAGCAGAATCGACACCGGAGAGCTGTTTTTT. It translates to CASRIDTGELFF.